This TCR beta chain was identified during a study of blood T cell repertoires in COVID-19. Study background: COVID-19 samples collected from the United States, Italy and Spain covered acute and convalescent phases. T cells, B-cell-depleted T cells, or PBMCs provided the cDNA or gDNA that served as material.

Authors' data handling: Cell counts per sample came from amplifying reference gene primers. Sequencing used immunoSEQ multiplex PCR; TCRdb keeps in-frame clones, though not all of them. V, J and clone size reflect that table, while D and trimming were determined from the DNA. The sample lists nearly 25,000 clones, about 72% occurring once. Source material: peripheral blood. The receptor comes from an elderly woman with acute or convalescent COVID-19.

The CDR3 sequence is CASSLAGTDGANVLTF. CDR3 in DNA: TGCGCCAGCAGCTTGGCCGGGACAGATGGGGCCAACGTCCTGACTTTC. The chain joins TRBV5-1 to TRBJ2-6; TRBD1 matches 7 bases. V gave up 0 bases and J gave up 3 bases; unmatched junction bases: 3. Germline V gene lookup returns CDR1 SGHRS and CDR2 YFSETQ. The CDR3 spans 16 residues.